This T cell receptor (beta chain) appears in the sequencing data of a study of T cell responses to AZD1222 COVID-19 vaccine. Data came from immunoSEQ multiplex PCR; TCRdb stores just in-frame clones and leaves some out. The table records about 89,000 clones, around 90% of them present only once. V dropped 0 bases and J dropped 6 bases, with 16 bases sitting between them. CDR1 is SGHRS, CDR2 YFSETQ, per germline. The CDR3 covers 15 residues. The sequence was obtained from an adult in good health. The chain joins TRBV5-1 to TRBJ2-7, with D maybe TRBD1 (6 bases). The sample in question was peripheral blood, obtained on day 0 of MenACWY control vaccination. The CDR3 sequence is CASSLVGQGGGEQYF. CDR3 DNA sequence: TGCGCCAGCAGCTTGGTTGGGCAAGGGGGTGGCGAGCAGTACTTC.